This TCR beta chain was recorded in a study of tumor and adjacent non-tumor tissue in lung cancer. The study's findings and limits: Compared with tumor, normal lung showed significantly lower TCR diversity.

11 amino acids form the CDR3, both terminal residues included. Per germline, CDR1 MNHNS and CDR2 SASEGT. The template was RNA from unsorted bulk tissue. Distant lung tissue was collected more than 3 cm away from the tumor edge. This clonotype was seen more than once but under ten times. Its antigen remains unidentified. The CDR3 does not close with the conserved phenylalanine or tryptophan, likely indicating a read error. It is unclear where the CDR3 begins or ends on the DNA, so no DNA is shown, and the CDR3 is as TCRdb lists it. TCRbeta libraries were built with three rounds of nested PCR, modified from ARM-PCR. MiXCR, run by TCRdb on the multiplex PCR reads, gives a single entry per CDR3 protein. The sample lists roughly 90,000 distinct CDR3 sequences; more than 75% were seen once.

The J gene is TRBJ1-2, the V gene TRBV6-1. The sequenced material came from distant non-tumor lung tissue. The receptor was derived from a woman in her forties or fifties with non-small cell lung cancer. CDR3 residues: CASRVDYGYAI.